This record concerns one T cell receptor beta chain sequence. The sample originates from a study of blood T cell repertoires in COVID-19. The wider study: T cells, B-cell-depleted T cells, or PBMCs provided the cDNA or gDNA that served as material.

Clones were sequenced by immunoSEQ multiplex PCR, and TCRdb holds only the in-frame ones, with some missing. There are roughly 120,000 clones in the sample; 71% occur only once, and 0.75% to 0.9% lies in the top ten. Germline V gene lookup returns CDR1 SGHRS and CDR2 YFSETQ. The CDR3 is 15 residues long. The germline V and J ends were trimmed by 0 bases and 4 bases, with 13 bases remaining between them. The chain uses TRBV5-1 and TRBJ1-1; possibly TRBD1 for D (6 bases). The specimen was peripheral blood. This TCR derives from a human donor with acute or convalescent COVID-19. The donor label of this sample is uncertain. In DNA, the CDR3 is TGCGCCAGCAGCTTGGGCAACAGGGAAGGCACTGAAGCTTTCTTT. Translation gives CASSLGNREGTEAFF.